These 9 T cell receptor beta chains share one sample of origin, sequenced in a study of T cells after yellow fever vaccination. A single record per CDR3 protein comes from TCRdb applying MiXCR to the 5' RACE reads. The profile shows 170,000 or so distinct CDR3 sequences, about 6.2% of them singletons. The sample here was CD4+ T cells sorted from PBMCs, taken on the day of the first yellow fever vaccination. The receptor source for this set is a man younger than 35 who received the YFV17D yellow fever vaccine.

This clonotype was observed a few times. V usage is TRBV6-5 and J usage is TRBJ2-5; 7 bases map to TRBD2. The CDR3 has 15 residues. The J segment lost 2 bases and the V segment lost 6 bases, leaving 9 bases of the junction unmatched. CDR1 is MNHEY, CDR2 SVGAGI, per germline. The CDR3 sequence: CASRPAELAQETQYF. The CDR3, as DNA: TGTGCCAGCAGACCGGCGGAACTAGCGCAAGAGACCCAGTACTTC.

In its sample, this clonotype was seen a few times. The gene calls are TRBV6-2 or TRBV6-3 and TRBJ2-5; the D gene is possibly TRBD1 (6 bases). V lost 5 bases, J lost 5 bases, and 15 bases lay in between. Germline CDR1 MNHEY, CDR2 SVGEGT. CDR3 length equals 14 residues. Written as DNA, the CDR3 is TGTGCCAGCAGTCCCGAAGGGGGTAGGGAGACCCAGTACTTC. Translating it yields CASSPEGGRETQYF.

This clonotype was seen more than once but under ten times. J is TRBJ2-3 and V is TRBV20-1; a weak D match, TRBD1 (6 bases). The germline CDR1 and CDR2 sequences are DFQATT and SNEGSKA (reference sequence). The CDR3 length is 14 residues. V shed 3 bases and J shed 2 bases, with 12 bases lying between them. This CDR3 reads CSARRTAFTDTQYF. CDR3 coding DNA: TGCAGTGCTAGGAGGACAGCTTTCACAGATACGCAGTATTTT.

V is TRBV10-3 and J is TRBJ2-3; possibly TRBD2 for D (5 bases). In germline, CDR1 is ENHRY, CDR2 SYGVKD. The V gene lost 7 bases and the J gene lost 2 bases, with 7 bases spanning the gap. The CDR3 loop spans 12 amino acids. The chain's CDR3 is CAITSNTDTQYF. The CDR3 nucleotides are TGTGCCATCACTAGCAACACAGATACGCAGTATTTT.

The gene calls are TRBV5-1 and TRBJ1-2; no definite D call. The CDR3 covers 14 residues. Deletions cut 1 base from V and 2 bases from J, with 9 bases between. Looked up from germline, CDR1 is SGHRS and CDR2 is YFSETQ. This CDR3 is CASSLYAVNYGYTF. The CDR3 region has the DNA TGCGCCAGCAGCTTGTACGCAGTGAACTATGGCTACACCTTC.

This clonotype was observed a handful of times. J is TRBJ2-7 and V is TRBV18, with unresolved D. The CDR3 loop spans 15 amino acids. V lost 3 bases and J lost 4, with 16 bases in between. Per the germline V gene, CDR1 is KGHSH and CDR2 is LQKENI. The CDR3 here is CASSPPGTPNYEQYF. The DNA for the CDR3 is TGTGCCAGCTCACCCCCCGGCACACCAAATTACGAGCAGTACTTC.

This chain links TRBV5-1 with TRBJ2-3; no clear D. This CDR3 contains 15 residues. Germline CDR1 and CDR2: SGHRS and YFSETQ. With 2 bases removed from V and 1 base from J, the gap between germline ends came to 11 bases. The CDR3 bases are TGCGCCAGCAGCTTTCAACAACGCCGCACAGATACGCAGTATTTT. Protein sequence: CASSFQQRRTDTQYF.

This clonotype has at least ten counts. V usage is TRBV6-5 and J usage is TRBJ2-7; 11 nucleotides agree with TRBD1. Unmatched junction bases numbered 7, after V lost 6 bases and J lost 0 bases. CDR3 size: 16 residues. Germline V gene sequence: CDR1 MNHEY, CDR2 SVGAGI. CDR3 amino acids: CASRPSGTGGSYEQYV. CDR3 in DNA: TGTGCCAGCAGACCTTCCGGGACAGGGGGCTCCTACGAGCAGTACGTC.

There are a few counts of this clonotype. The V call is TRBV5-1, the J call TRBJ2-5, with 7 positions matching TRBD1. V lost 6 bases, J lost 0 bases, and 5 bases stayed unmatched. The germline V gene encodes CDR1 SGHRS and CDR2 YFSETQ. The CDR3 sequence is 14 residues long. The CDR3 DNA sequence: TGCGCCAGCATGGGGACAGTCCACCAAGAGACCCAGTACTTC. Its translation: CASMGTVHQETQYF.